This T cell receptor beta chain is drawn from a study of early T cells in non-severe SARS-CoV-2 infection. Each cDNA molecule carried a unique molecular identifier. Via MiXCR, TCRdb re-called the 5' RACE reads, giving one row per CDR3 protein. The table records approximately 56,000 distinct CDR3 sequences, about 10% of them present only once. This clonotype has just a few counts. CDR3 length: 14 residues. V was cut by 1 base and J by 0 bases, with 8 bases left in between. From germline, CDR1 is SGHRS and CDR2 YFSETQ. The sample taken for sequencing was whole blood. This sequence joins TRBV5-1 and TRBJ2-7; D is unresolved. The sequence derives from an adult who was a healthcare worker with PCR-confirmed SARS-CoV-2 infection or an uninfected control (not recorded which). CDR3 nucleotide sequence: TGCGCCAGCAGCTTGCTTAGGCTCTCCTACGAGCAGTACTTC. Translating it yields CASSLLRLSYEQYF. Drawing the rest from reference TRBV5-1 and TRBJ2-7, the complete variable domain is KAGVTQTPRYLIKTRGQQVTLSCSPISGHRSVSWYQQTPGQGLQFLFEYFSETQRNKGNFPGRFSGRQFSNSRSEMNVSTLELGDSALYLCASSLLRLSYEQYFGPGTRLTVT.